The present T cell receptor beta chain was sequenced within a study of T-cell memory formation after mild COVID-19. Study-wide findings and caveats: For second-wave clones that peaked at day 37, SARS-CoV-2 specificity went unverified. The finding that pre-infection memory included some responding clones suggested that cross-reactive memory joined. CM and EM subsets held most contracting CD4+ clones; EMRA held CD8+ ones.

5'RACE primed from the constant segment yielded TCR alpha and TCR beta cDNA libraries bearing sample barcodes and UMIs. TCRdb called the 5' RACE reads again in MiXCR, with one record for every CDR3 protein. The repertoire holds under 150,000 distinct CDR3 sequences, with 22% as singletons. As for this clonotype: Its specificity is unknown.

Germline assignment: CDR1 SGHRS and CDR2 YFSETQ. The V gene end was trimmed by 4 bases and the J gene end by 3 bases; junction bases not matched to a gene: 12. CDR3 length: 16 amino acids. The rearrangement joins TRBV5-1 to TRBJ2-7; 8 nucleotides match TRBD1. Sequenced material: PBMCs or a T cell subset sorted from them (not recorded which). The TCR sequence derives from a man aged 18 to 29 who had mild COVID-19 (a few samples of this study predate the infection). Cell type and time point are not known. CDR3 in amino acids: CASSPGDRTPVYEQYF. CDR3 coding DNA: TGCGCCAGCAGCCCAGGGGACAGGACTCCCGTCTACGAGCAGTACTTC.